A single sample gave rise to the 21 T cell receptor beta chains below, sequenced in a study of cytomegalovirus exposure and HLA in healthy donors. The table came from immunoSEQ multiplex PCR; TCRdb's copy has only in-frame clones and leaves some out. Seen here are 60,000 to 65,000 clones, 90% to 95% observed once, and the top ten hold 5.5% to 7.5%. Sequenced sample: PBMCs. The receptor set was obtained from a woman aged 18-29 years in good health and CMV-seropositive.

This chain connects TRBV7-2 to TRBJ1-1; D gene ambiguous. Germline-derived CDR1 and CDR2 are SGHTA and FQGNSA. This CDR3 has 15 amino acids. Trimming cost V 2 bases and J 4 bases, with 14 bases left between them. The CDR3 DNA follows: TGTGCCAGCAGCTTATACGGTCCGGGAGGCACTGAAGCTTTCTTT. Translating it yields CASSLYGPGGTEAFF.

The rearrangement links TRBV5-1 to TRBJ1-1, with 8 positions matching TRBD1. CDR3 size: 17 residues. V was clipped by 0 bases and J by 1 base; unmatched bases: 8. Germline CDR1 SGHRS, CDR2 YFSETQ. CDR3 sequence (DNA): TGCGCCAGCAGCTTGGTTGGCCAGGGGGCGCGGAACACTGAAGCTTTCTTT. This sequence encodes CASSLVGQGARNTEAFF.

V and J are TRBV5-1 and TRBJ1-1; TRBD1 matches at 8 bases. V lost 0 bases, J lost 3 bases, and 4 bases stayed unmatched. Germline CDR1 SGHRS, CDR2 YFSETQ. The CDR3 totals 15 residues. CDR3 DNA sequence: TGCGCCAGCAGCTTGGAAAACAGGGGGGACACTGAAGCTTTCTTT. The encoded protein is CASSLENRGDTEAFF. The whole variable domain, filled in from reference TRBV5-1 and TRBJ1-1, reads KAGVTQTPRYLIKTRGQQVTLSCSPISGHRSVSWYQQTPGQGLQFLFEYFSETQRNKGNFPGRFSGRQFSNSRSEMNVSTLELGDSALYLCASSLENRGDTEAFFGQGTRLTVV.

The chain carries TRBV19 and TRBJ2-2; D ambiguous. The CDR3 is 11 amino acids. The V gene lost 11 bases and the J gene lost 5 bases, with 9 bases spanning the gap. Germline assignment: CDR1 LNHDA and CDR2 SQIVND (reference sequence). The CDR3 coding sequence is TGTGCCGGCTCAGGAACCGGGGAGCTGTTTTTT. The encoded protein is CAGSGTGELFF. The full variable domain, in which reference TRBV19 and TRBJ2-2 provide the parts outside the CDR3, is DGGITQSPKYLFRKEGQNVTLSCEQNLNHDAMYWYRQDPGQGLRLIYYSQIVNDFQKGDIAEGYSVSREKKESFPLTVTSAQKNPTAFYLCAGSGTGELFFGEGSRLTVL.

The chain is built from TRBV6-4 and TRBJ2-3, with D hard to call. Germline assignment: CDR1 MRHNA and CDR2 SNTAGT. This CDR3 is 13 amino acids long. V lost 0 bases and J lost 3, with 4 bases in between. This chain's CDR3 is CASSDSPTDTQYF. CDR3 bases: TGTGCCAGCAGTGACTCCCCGACAGATACGCAGTATTTT.

In its sample, this clone was seen once. The gene calls are TRBV5-1 and TRBJ2-7; 10 bases agree with TRBD2. The CDR3 is made up of 15 amino acids. CDR1 and CDR2 (germline): SGHRS, YFSETQ. Germline trimming cut 4 bases from V and 5 bases from J; bases unmatched to any gene: 9. The CDR3, as DNA: TGCGCCAGCAGCCACCCCGGGACTAGCGAGGACGAGCAGTACTTC. Residues: CASSHPGTSEDEQYF.

This chain connects TRBV30 to TRBJ2-7; TRBD2 matches at 9 bases. Germline assignment: CDR1 GTSNPN and CDR2 SVGIG (reference sequence). This CDR3 has 16 amino acids. V shed 0 bases and J 0 bases; nucleotides not matched to a gene: 6. CDR3 region: CAWSVWGAGGSYEQYF. CDR3 in DNA: TGTGCCTGGAGTGTATGGGGAGCGGGGGGCTCCTACGAGCAGTACTTC.

The chain combines TRBV5-1 with TRBJ2-3, with 7 nucleotides matching TRBD1. This CDR3 comprises 14 residues. Trimming cost V 0 bases and J 3 bases; bases outside gene matches: 1. Germline CDR1 and CDR2: SGHRS and YFSETQ. The CDR3 loop reads CASSLEGQTDTQYF. In DNA form, the CDR3 reads TGCGCCAGCAGCTTGGAGGGACAGACAGATACGCAGTATTTT.

The V and J genes are TRBV5-1 and TRBJ2-7, with 10 bases matching TRBD1. The CDR3 has 14 amino acids. V shed 3 bases, J shed 5 bases, and the junction held 5 bases outside the gene matches. Germline V gene data show CDR1 as SGHRS and CDR2 as YFSETQ. CDR3 sequence: CASSSGTGVNEQYF. The CDR3 DNA sequence: TGCGCCAGCAGCTCCGGGACAGGGGTCAACGAGCAGTACTTC.

The chain carries TRBV9 and TRBJ1-2; D not certain. The ends were cut back, 3 bases at V and 6 bases at J, with 18 bases in the middle. The CDR3 length is 15 residues. CDR1 SGDLS and CDR2 YYNGEE come from the germline V gene. CDR3 sequence reads: CASSGESRHYDGYTF. In DNA form, the CDR3 reads TGTGCCAGCAGCGGGGAGTCTCGGCATTATGATGGCTACACCTTC. The variable domain in full, with the rest retrieved from reference TRBV9 and TRBJ1-2, is DSGVTQTPKHLITATGQRVTLRCSPRSGDLSVYWYQQSLDQGLQFLIQYYNGEERAKGNILERFSAQQFPDLHSELNLSSLELGDSALYFCASSGESRHYDGYTFGSGTRLTVV.

The V and J genes are TRBV30 and TRBJ1-3; D is uncertain. V was shortened by 2 bases and J by 0 bases, with 5 bases between the two germline ends. This CDR3 comprises 13 residues. CDR1 GTSNPN and CDR2 SVGIG come from the germline V gene (reference sequence). CDR3 sequence: CAWSRVSGNTIYF. The CDR3 DNA follows: TGTGCCTGGAGTCGGGTCTCTGGAAACACCATATATTTT.

This clone was seen only once. The chain recombines TRBV6-1 with TRBJ2-3; TRBD2 aligns across 9 bases. CDR1 is MNHNS, CDR2 SASEGT, per germline. Germline trimming cut 5 bases from V and 1 base from J; bases unmatched to any gene: 1. This CDR3 region has 14 residues. The chain's CDR3 is CASSSSGGTDTQYF. CDR3 bases: TGTGCCAGCAGTTCTAGCGGGGGCACAGATACGCAGTATTTT.

The V and J genes are TRBV7-9 and TRBJ2-3; weak D call: TRBD2 (5 bases). This CDR3 contains 16 residues. V lost 5 bases to trimming and J lost 2 bases, with 17 bases between them. Per germline, CDR1 SEHNR and CDR2 FQNEAQ (reference sequence). The CDR3 coding sequence is TGTGCCAGCAGCGTCCCGGTGGGGAGTCTCACAGATACGCAGTATTTT. Its protein product is CASSVPVGSLTDTQYF.

The chain has TRBV30 and TRBJ1-1; D perhaps matches TRBD1 (5 bases). The length of the CDR3 is 13 residues. CDR1 GTSNPN and CDR2 SVGIG come from the germline V gene (reference sequence). Trimming removed 6 bases at V and 6 bases at J, with 17 bases between. CDR3 protein: CACRRAVNAEAFF. CDR3 coding DNA: TGTGCCTGCCGCAGGGCGGTTAATGCTGAAGCTTTCTTT.

V and J are TRBV6-5 and TRBJ1-1; D ambiguous. The V end lost 5 bases, the J end lost 3 bases, and 13 bases lay between the germline ends. The CDR3 contains 14 residues. Per germline, CDR1 MNHEY and CDR2 SVGAGI. The CDR3 region has the DNA TGTGCCAGCAGTGATCCGGGAGTGGACACTGAAGCTTTCTTT. It yields the protein CASSDPGVDTEAFF.

V is TRBV19 and J is TRBJ2-7, with 14 bases lining up with TRBD2. The J segment lost 6 bases and the V segment lost 9 bases, leaving 1 base of the junction unmatched. The CDR3 runs 12 residues. Germline V CDR1 and CDR2: LNHDA, SQIVND (reference sequence). CDR3 nucleotides: TGTGCCAGCGGACTAGCGGGAGGCGAGCAGTACTTC. It translates to CASGLAGGEQYF.

The CDR3 is CAWSVLGQGPGGYTF. In nucleotides, the CDR3 is TGTGCCTGGAGTGTACTGGGACAGGGCCCGGGGGGCTACACCTTC. V is TRBV30 and J is TRBJ1-2, with 9 bases lining up with TRBD1. From germline, CDR1 is GTSNPN and CDR2 SVGIG (reference sequence). The CDR3 covers 15 residues. V lost 0 bases to trimming and J lost 8 bases; unmatched junction nucleotides: 10.

This chain links TRBV27 with TRBJ2-7; 10 nucleotides align to TRBD1. Trimming took 4 bases from V and 3 from J; bases not matched to a gene: 6. This CDR3 is 15 amino acids long. Germline CDR1 reads MNHEY; CDR2 reads SMNVEV (reference sequence). The CDR3 nucleotides are TGTGCCAGCAGTTCAACCGGGACAGGGGACTACGAGCAGTACTTC. The encoded protein is CASSSTGTGDYEQYF.

The rearrangement uses TRBV7-8 and TRBJ1-1; the D gene is possibly TRBD1 (6 bases). V was trimmed by 7 bases and J by 1 base, leaving 25 bases between them. This CDR3 region has 18 residues. Germline CDR1 reads SGHVS; CDR2 reads FQNEAQ. The CDR3 DNA reads TGTGCCAGCACCTCAGACTTATTGGACAGACAGAGGAACACTGAAGCTTTCTTT. The encoded protein is CASTSDLLDRQRNTEAFF.

V and J are TRBV28 and TRBJ1-5; 7 nucleotides match TRBD1. This CDR3 has 13 residues. Losses at the gene ends were 7 bases for V and 6 bases for J; bases not matched to a gene: 6. Germline V gene lookup returns CDR1 MDHEN and CDR2 SYDVKM. Here the CDR3 reads CASNYQGGQPQHF. The CDR3 DNA is TGTGCCAGCAATTATCAGGGGGGTCAGCCCCAGCATTTT.

This chain uses TRBV28 with TRBJ2-2; weak D call: TRBD1 (7 bases). The CDR3 is made up of 15 amino acids. With 4 bases removed from V and 6 bases from J, the gap between germline ends came to 15 bases. The germline CDR1 and CDR2 sequences are MDHEN and SYDVKM. The CDR3 protein is CASSSGQGGAGELFF. The CDR3 DNA is TGTGCCAGCAGTTCAGGGCAGGGGGGAGCCGGGGAGCTGTTTTTT.